Below, 5 T cell receptor beta chains from the same sample are listed, as sequenced in a study of beta chain features in type 1 diabetes. Investigators reverse transcribed all isolated RNA, so they sequenced expressed TCRB transcripts. The table came from immunoSEQ multiplex PCR; TCRdb's copy has only in-frame clones and leaves some out. The profile covers around 160,000 clones, with roughly 9% appearing a single time and about 0.75% taken by the ten largest. Findings and limits, study-wide: Across all four CD4+ subsets, people with type 1 diabetes showed modestly shorter TCRB CDR3s.

No antigens are known for them. Sample: central memory CD4+ T cells from blood. These receptors were taken from a woman under 40 with type 1 diabetes.

This clone occurred a few times. V and J are TRBV7-9 and TRBJ1-1; D may be TRBD1 (6 bases). The germline V gene has CDR1 SEHNR and CDR2 FQNEAQ (reference sequence). V lost 6 bases and J 1 base, leaving 12 bases between the germline ends. The CDR3 extends over 14 amino acids. CDR3 sequence (DNA): TGTGCCAGCAGTCGTGCACAGGGGAACACTGAAGCTTTCTTT. Amino acid sequence: CASSRAQGNTEAFF.

The chain is built from TRBV4-2 and TRBJ2-5; D not resolved. Germline CDR1 LGHNA, CDR2 YNFKEQ. The CDR3 spans 16 residues. Trimming shortened V by 0 bases and J by 4 bases, and 15 bases separated the two germline ends. CDR3 coding DNA: TGTGCCAGCAGCCAAGATTTTCGTATGAGCCCAGAGACCCAGTACTTC. Protein: CASSQDFRMSPETQYF.

This rearrangement joins TRBV6-5 to TRBJ2-6; possible D gene TRBD1, 6 bases. CDR1 and CDR2 (germline): MNHEY, SVGAGI. Trimming removed 8 bases from V and 0 bases from J, with 11 bases in between. The CDR3 is 15 amino acids. CDR3 residues: CASSGESSGANVLTF. CDR3 coding DNA: TGTGCCAGCTCAGGGGAGAGCTCTGGGGCCAACGTCCTGACTTTC.

This clone was counted between two and nine times. The rearrangement joins TRBV30 to TRBJ2-7, with D perhaps TRBD1 (7 bases). Germline CDR1 reads GTSNPN; CDR2 reads SVGIG (reference sequence). The CDR3 length is 14 residues. Trimming took 5 bases from V and 8 from J, leaving 22 bases between them. The CDR3 loop is CAWLNRGLGEQQYF. The CDR3 nucleotides read TGTGCCTGGTTAAACAGGGGACTTGGCGAACAGCAGTACTTC.

This chain joins TRBV7-9 and TRBJ1-5; D gene ambiguous. Germline V gene sequence: CDR1 SEHNR, CDR2 FQNEAQ (reference sequence). V shed 1 base and J shed 4 bases, with 11 bases lying between them. This CDR3 contains 15 residues. As DNA, the CDR3 is TGTGCCAGCAGCTTAGGTCCGGGGTTTAATCAGCCCCAGCATTTT. It translates to CASSLGPGFNQPQHF.